This TCR beta chain is from a study of cytomegalovirus exposure and HLA in healthy donors. The assay was immunoSEQ multiplex PCR, and TCRdb's table has in-frame clones only and misses some. The data hold 110,000 or so clones, with 80% to 90% observed a single time. This clone came up a few times. This clonotype was sampled from a man aged 18 to 35 in good health and CMV-seropositive. The specimen sequenced was PBMCs.

The DNA for the CDR3 is TGTGCCAGCAGCCTCTTAATGAACTATGGCTACACCTTC. Translating gives CASSLLMNYGYTF. This chain connects TRBV7-9 to TRBJ1-2; no clear D gene. V was cut by 5 bases and J by 2 bases, with 9 bases left in between. This CDR3 comprises 13 residues. The germline CDR1 and CDR2 sequences are SEHNR and FQNEAQ (reference sequence). The complete variable domain, with remaining parts taken from reference TRBV7-9 and TRBJ1-2, reads DTGVSQNPRHKITKRGQNVTFRCDPISEHNRLYWYRQTLGQGPEFLTYFQNEAQLEKSRLLSDRFSAERPKGSFSTLEIQRTEQGDSAMYLCASSLLMNYGYTFGSGTRLTVV.